The 8 T cell receptor beta chains below come from one sample, sequenced in a study of OX40 agonist ivuxolimab in advanced cancers. The data were produced by immunoSEQ multiplex PCR, yet TCRdb's version contains in-frame clones alone and is incomplete. The data show approximately 12,000 clones, 82% seen once. Sequencing used CD4+ or CD8+ T cells sorted from blood, obtained in a trial of the OX40 agonist ivuxolimab. The origin of the receptors is an adult with an advanced solid tumor such as melanoma, head and neck, liver or kidney cancer.

This sequence joins TRBV29-1 and TRBJ2-7; 7 bases are a match to TRBD2. Germline loops: CDR1 SQVTM, CDR2 ANQGSEA. The V segment lost 7 bases and the J segment 3 bases; nucleotides outside the gene matches: 9. The CDR3 is made up of 13 amino acids. The CDR3 nucleotides are TGCAGCGGTCGGGGGGAGTGGGACTACGAGCAGTACTTC. Its protein product is CSGRGEWDYEQYF.

The rearrangement uses TRBV9 and TRBJ2-7, with D perhaps assigned TRBD1 or TRBD2 (6 bases each). The V end was cut by 4 bases, the J end by 0 bases, with 14 bases between. The length of the CDR3 is 15 residues. Germline assignment: CDR1 SGDLS and CDR2 YYNGEE. DNA of the CDR3: TGTGCCAGCAGCCGAGGGGGGCTTAGCTCCTACGAGCAGTACTTC. It translates to CASSRGGLSSYEQYF.

This sequence joins TRBV4-3 and TRBJ2-3, with 12 nucleotides matching TRBD2. The CDR3 contains 16 residues. V lost 1 base and J lost 4; bases outside the gene matches: 3. Germline CDR1 reads LGHNA; CDR2 reads YSLEER. The CDR3, as DNA: TGCGCCAGCAGCCAAGGACTAGCGGGAGCAGCAGATACGCAGTATTTT. Protein: CASSQGLAGAADTQYF.

J is TRBJ2-1 and V is TRBV11-2; D possibly corresponds to TRBD2 (5 bases). The CDR3 length is 14 residues. V lost 4 bases and J lost 7, with 14 bases in between. CDR1 is SGHAT and CDR2 is FQNNGV in the germline V gene. As DNA, the CDR3 is TGTGCCAGCAGCTCGGCCGGGAACAAAAATGAGCAGTTCTTC. Translation gives CASSSAGNKNEQFF.

J is TRBJ2-7 and V is TRBV6-5, with 7 bases identical to TRBD1. This CDR3 spans 12 amino acids. J was trimmed by 4 bases and V by 5 bases; bases with no gene match: 2. Germline loops: CDR1 MNHEY, CDR2 SVGAGI. The CDR3 DNA sequence: TGTGCCAGCAGTGACAGGGAATACGAGCAGTACTTC. It is translated as CASSDREYEQYF.

The J gene is TRBJ2-1, the V gene TRBV4-1, with TRBD2 matching 9 bases. The J segment lost 4 bases and the V segment lost 4 bases, leaving 5 bases of the junction unmatched. The CDR3 loop spans 15 amino acids. CDR1 MGHRA and CDR2 YSYEKL come from the germline V gene. The CDR3 reads CASSLSSGKYNEQFF. Written as DNA, the CDR3 is TGCGCCAGCAGCCTATCTAGCGGGAAATACAATGAGCAGTTCTTC.

The chain combines TRBV7-9 with TRBJ2-7; the match to TRBD1 covers 10 bases. V lost 3 bases to trimming and J lost 4 bases; unmatched junction nucleotides: 9. This CDR3 spans 16 amino acids. CDR1 and CDR2 from the germline V gene are SEHNR and FQNEAQ (reference sequence). Here the CDR3 reads CASSLTYGQGGYEQYF. CDR3 sequence (DNA): TGTGCCAGCAGCTTGACATATGGACAGGGGGGTTACGAGCAGTACTTC.

The rearrangement uses TRBV5-1 and TRBJ2-1; possibly TRBD1 or TRBD2 for D (5 bases each). Germline V gene lookup returns CDR1 SGHRS and CDR2 YFSETQ. Deletions cut 4 bases from V and 5 bases from J, with 16 bases between. This CDR3 has 15 amino acids. The CDR3 DNA sequence: TGCGCCAGCAGCGACAGACTAACACCACACAATGAGCAGTTCTTC. Residues: CASSDRLTPHNEQFF.